The sequence of this T cell receptor beta chain was determined in a study of blood T cell repertoires in COVID-19. Study-wide context: The origin of the acute and convalescent COVID-19 samples was the United States, Italy and Spain.

Germline CDR1 is MNHEY and CDR2 is SVGAGI. CDR3 length: 15 residues. V was pared by 0 bases and J by 7 bases, with 13 bases between. The repertoire was sequenced with immunoSEQ multiplex PCR; TCRdb's copy has only in-frame clones and lacks some. The repertoire consists of fewer than 80,000 clones, with about 88% occurring once and the leading ten covering 1%. This sequence joins TRBV6-5 and TRBJ2-1, with a weak D call TRBD1 (6 bases). The TCR sequence derives from a man in his 70s with acute or convalescent COVID-19. Material: peripheral blood. The CDR3 region is CASSYSPGVMNEQFF. The CDR3 DNA is TGTGCCAGCAGTTACTCACCAGGGGTCATGAATGAGCAGTTCTTC.